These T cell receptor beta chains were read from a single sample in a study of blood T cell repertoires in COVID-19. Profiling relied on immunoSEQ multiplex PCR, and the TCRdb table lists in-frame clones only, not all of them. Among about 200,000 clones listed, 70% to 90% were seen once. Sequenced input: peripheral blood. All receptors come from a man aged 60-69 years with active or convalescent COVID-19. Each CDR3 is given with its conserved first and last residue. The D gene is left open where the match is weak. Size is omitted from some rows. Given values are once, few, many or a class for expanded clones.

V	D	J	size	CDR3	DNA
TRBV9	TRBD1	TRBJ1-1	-	CASSRPGTGVNTEAFF	TGTGCCAGCAGCCGTCCCGGGACAGGTGTGAACACTGAAGCTTTCTTT
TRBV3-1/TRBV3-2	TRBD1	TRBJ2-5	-	CASSFGQGGETQYF	TGTGCCAGCAGCTTCGGACAGGGAGGAGAGACCCAGTACTTC
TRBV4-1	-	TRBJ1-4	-	CASSQGEVLNEKLFF	TGCGCCAGCAGCCAAGGCGAGGTCTTGAATGAAAAACTGTTTTTT
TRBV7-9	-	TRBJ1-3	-	CASRVTTVSGNTIYF	TGTGCCAGCCGCGTCACGACAGTGAGTGGAAACACCATATATTTT
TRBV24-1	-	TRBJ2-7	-	CATSDLNGYEQYF	TGTGCCACCAGTGATTTGAACGGCTACGAGCAGTACTTC
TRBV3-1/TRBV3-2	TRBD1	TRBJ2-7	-	CASSSTGDEQYF	TGTGCCAGCAGCTCGACAGGGGACGAGCAGTACTTC
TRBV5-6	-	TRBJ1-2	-	CASSLAGGNGYTF	TGTGCCAGCAGCTTGGCCGGGGGGAATGGCTACACCTTC
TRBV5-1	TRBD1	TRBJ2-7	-	CASSLTGGSLGQYF	TGCGCCAGCAGCTTAACAGGGGGCTCCCTCGGTCAGTACTTC
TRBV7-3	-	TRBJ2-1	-	CASSLGGAGATQFF	TGTGCCAGCAGCTTAGGTGGGGCAGGGGCTACCCAGTTCTTC
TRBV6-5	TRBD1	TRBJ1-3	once	CAIRDSSGNTIYF	TGTGCCATTCGGGACAGCTCTGGAAACACCATATATTTT
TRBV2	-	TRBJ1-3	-	CASTAGAGNTIYF	TGTGCCAGCACGGCAGGCGCTGGAAACACCATATATTTT
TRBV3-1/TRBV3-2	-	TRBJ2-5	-	CASGFISQETQYF	TGTGCCAGCGGTTTTATTAGTCAAGAGACCCAGTACTTC
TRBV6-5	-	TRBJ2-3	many	CASSTGTTDTQYF	TGTGCCAGCAGTACCGGGACTACAGATACGCAGTATTTT
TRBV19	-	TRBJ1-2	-	CASSIDSTYGYTF	TGTGCCAGTAGTATTGATAGCACCTATGGCTACACCTTC
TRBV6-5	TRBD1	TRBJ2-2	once	CAARGGHTGELFF	TGTGCCGCGCGAGGGGGCCACACCGGGGAGCTGTTTTTT
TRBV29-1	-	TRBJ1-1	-	CSVDSMNTEAFF	TGCAGCGTAGACAGTATGAACACTGAAGCTTTCTTT
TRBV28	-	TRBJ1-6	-	CASSLSNSPLHF	TGTGCCAGCAGCCTATCGAATTCACCCCTCCACTTT
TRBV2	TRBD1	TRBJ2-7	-	CASRKETGQYEQYF	TGTGCCAGCCGGAAGGAGACAGGGCAATACGAGCAGTACTTC
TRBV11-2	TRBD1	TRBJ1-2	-	CASSPHSTGGNRDYGYTF	TGTGCCAGCAGCCCCCACTCGACAGGGGGTAATCGTGACTATGGCTACACCTTC
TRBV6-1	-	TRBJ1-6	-	CASSDNRNSPLHF	TGTGCCAGCAGTGATAACAGGAATTCACCCCTCCACTTT
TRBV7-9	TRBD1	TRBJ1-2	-	CASSTGQGYYGYTF	TGTGCCAGCAGCACGGGACAGGGGTACTATGGCTACACCTTC
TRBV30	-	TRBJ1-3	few	CAWSGGTSYSGNTIYF	TGTGCCTGGAGTGGGGGGACAAGTTACTCTGGAAACACCATATATTTT
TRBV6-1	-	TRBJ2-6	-	CASSGPPGAASGANVLTF	TGTGCCAGCAGTGGCCCTCCTGGGGCCGCTTCTGGGGCCAACGTCCTGACTTTC
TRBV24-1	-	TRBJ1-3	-	CATRGLFGNTIYF	TGTGCCACCAGGGGGCTATTTGGAAACACCATATATTTT